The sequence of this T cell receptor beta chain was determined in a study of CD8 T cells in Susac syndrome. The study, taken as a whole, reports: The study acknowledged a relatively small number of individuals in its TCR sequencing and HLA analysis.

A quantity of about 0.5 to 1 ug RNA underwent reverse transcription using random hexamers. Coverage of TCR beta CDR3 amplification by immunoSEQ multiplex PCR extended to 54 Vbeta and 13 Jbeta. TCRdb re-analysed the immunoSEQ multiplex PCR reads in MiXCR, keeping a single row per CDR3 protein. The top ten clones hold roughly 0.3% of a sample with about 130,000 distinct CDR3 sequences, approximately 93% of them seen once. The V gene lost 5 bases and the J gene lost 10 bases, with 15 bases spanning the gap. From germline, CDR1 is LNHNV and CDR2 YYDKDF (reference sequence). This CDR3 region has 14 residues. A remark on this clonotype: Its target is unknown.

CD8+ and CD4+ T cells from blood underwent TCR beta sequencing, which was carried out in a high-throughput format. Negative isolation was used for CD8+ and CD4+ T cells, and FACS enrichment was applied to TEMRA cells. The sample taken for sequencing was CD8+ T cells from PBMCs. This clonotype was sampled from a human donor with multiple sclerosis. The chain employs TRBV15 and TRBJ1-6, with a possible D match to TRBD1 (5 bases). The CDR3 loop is CATSPTGDGSPLHF. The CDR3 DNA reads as TGTGCCACCAGCCCCACAGGAGATGGATCACCCCTCCACTTT.